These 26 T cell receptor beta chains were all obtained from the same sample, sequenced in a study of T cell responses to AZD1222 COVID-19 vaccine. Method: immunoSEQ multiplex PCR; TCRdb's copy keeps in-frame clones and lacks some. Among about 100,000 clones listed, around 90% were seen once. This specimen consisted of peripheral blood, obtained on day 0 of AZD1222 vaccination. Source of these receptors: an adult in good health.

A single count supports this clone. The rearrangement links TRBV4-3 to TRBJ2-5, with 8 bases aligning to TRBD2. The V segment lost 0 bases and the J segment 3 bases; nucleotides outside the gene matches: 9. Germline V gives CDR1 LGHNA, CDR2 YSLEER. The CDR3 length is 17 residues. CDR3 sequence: CASSQEYGLAGKETQYF. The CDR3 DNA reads TGCGCCAGCAGCCAAGAGTACGGGCTAGCGGGCAAAGAGACCCAGTACTTC.

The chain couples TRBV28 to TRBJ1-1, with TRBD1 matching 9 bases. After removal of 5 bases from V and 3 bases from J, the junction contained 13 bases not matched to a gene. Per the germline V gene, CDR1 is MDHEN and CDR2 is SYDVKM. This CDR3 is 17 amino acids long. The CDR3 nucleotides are TGTGCCAGCAGTCCGCACGCGGGACAGGGACCGGACACTGAAGCTTTCTTT. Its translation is CASSPHAGQGPDTEAFF.

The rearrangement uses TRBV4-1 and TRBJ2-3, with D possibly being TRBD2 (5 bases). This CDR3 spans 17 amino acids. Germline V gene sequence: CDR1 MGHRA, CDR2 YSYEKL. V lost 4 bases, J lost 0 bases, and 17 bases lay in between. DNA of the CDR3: TGCGCCAGCAGCCTCACCCGACGGGGATTAAGCACAGATACGCAGTATTTT. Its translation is CASSLTRRGLSTDTQYF.

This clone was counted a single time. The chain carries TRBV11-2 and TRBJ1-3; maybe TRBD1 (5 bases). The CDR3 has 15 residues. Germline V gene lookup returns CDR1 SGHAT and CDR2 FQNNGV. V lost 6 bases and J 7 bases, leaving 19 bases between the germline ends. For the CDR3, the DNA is TGTGCCAGCAGTCCCGGGACCTTATTCCCGAACACCATATATTTT. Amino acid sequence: CASSPGTLFPNTIYF.

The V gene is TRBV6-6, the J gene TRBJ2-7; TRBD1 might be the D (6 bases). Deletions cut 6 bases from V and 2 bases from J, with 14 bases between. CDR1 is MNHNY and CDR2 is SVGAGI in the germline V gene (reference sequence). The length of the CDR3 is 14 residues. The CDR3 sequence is CASRTTGPTYEQYF. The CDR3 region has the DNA TGTGCCAGCAGGACTACAGGGCCGACCTACGAGCAGTACTTC.

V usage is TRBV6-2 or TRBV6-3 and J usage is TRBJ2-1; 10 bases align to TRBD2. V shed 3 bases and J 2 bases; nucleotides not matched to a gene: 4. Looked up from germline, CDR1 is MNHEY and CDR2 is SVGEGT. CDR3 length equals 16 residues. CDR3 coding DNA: TGTGCCAGCAGTTATATAGCGGGGGGTACCTACAATGAGCAGTTCTTC. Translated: CASSYIAGGTYNEQFF.

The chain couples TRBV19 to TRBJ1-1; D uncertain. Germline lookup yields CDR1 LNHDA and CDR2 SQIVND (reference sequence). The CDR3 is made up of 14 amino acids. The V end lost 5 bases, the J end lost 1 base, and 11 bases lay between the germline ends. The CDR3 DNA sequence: TGTGCCAGTAGTCGCTCCACGTCGAACACTGAAGCTTTCTTT. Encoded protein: CASSRSTSNTEAFF. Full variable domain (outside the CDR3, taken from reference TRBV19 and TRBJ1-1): DGGITQSPKYLFRKEGQNVTLSCEQNLNHDAMYWYRQDPGQGLRLIYYSQIVNDFQKGDIAEGYSVSREKKESFPLTVTSAQKNPTAFYLCASSRSTSNTEAFFGQGTRLTVV.

The CDR3 nucleotides are TGTGCCAGCAGTTTCCTTCCTGGACAGGGGTTGAACACTGAAGCTTTCTTT. Protein: CASSFLPGQGLNTEAFF. The chain is built from TRBV28 and TRBJ1-1, with TRBD1 identical over 9 bases. V trimming: 3 bases; J trimming: 0 bases; junction bases outside the gene matches: 8. This CDR3 comprises 17 residues. CDR1 and CDR2 from the germline V gene are MDHEN and SYDVKM.

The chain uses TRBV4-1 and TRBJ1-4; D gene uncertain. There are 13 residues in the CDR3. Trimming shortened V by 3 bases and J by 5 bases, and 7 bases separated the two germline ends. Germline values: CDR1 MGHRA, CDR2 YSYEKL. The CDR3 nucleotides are TGCGCCAGCAGCCACGCCGGCAATGAAAAACTGTTTTTT. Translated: CASSHAGNEKLFF.

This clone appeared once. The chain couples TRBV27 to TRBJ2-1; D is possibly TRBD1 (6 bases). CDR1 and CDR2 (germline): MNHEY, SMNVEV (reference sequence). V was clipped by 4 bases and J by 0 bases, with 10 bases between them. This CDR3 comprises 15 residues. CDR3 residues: CASSSGTYSYNEQFF. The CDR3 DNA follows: TGTGCCAGCAGTTCCGGGACATACTCCTACAATGAGCAGTTCTTC.

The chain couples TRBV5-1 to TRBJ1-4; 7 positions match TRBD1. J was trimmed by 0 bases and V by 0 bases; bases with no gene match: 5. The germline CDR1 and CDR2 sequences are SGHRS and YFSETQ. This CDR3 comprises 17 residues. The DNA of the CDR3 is TGCGCCAGCAGCTTGGCCGGGACAGCGGCAACTAATGAAAAACTGTTTTTT. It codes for CASSLAGTAATNEKLFF. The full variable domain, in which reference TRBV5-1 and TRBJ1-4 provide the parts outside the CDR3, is KAGVTQTPRYLIKTRGQQVTLSCSPISGHRSVSWYQQTPGQGLQFLFEYFSETQRNKGNFPGRFSGRQFSNSRSEMNVSTLELGDSALYLCASSLAGTAATNEKLFFGSGTQLSVL.

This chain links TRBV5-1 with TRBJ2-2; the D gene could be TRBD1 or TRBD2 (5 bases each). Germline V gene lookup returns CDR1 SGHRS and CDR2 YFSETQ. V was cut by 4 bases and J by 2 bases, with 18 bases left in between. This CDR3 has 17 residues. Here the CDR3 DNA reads TGCGCCAGCAGCGTTCAGTCGGGGCGCCCCAACACCGGGGAGCTGTTTTTT. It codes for CASSVQSGRPNTGELFF.

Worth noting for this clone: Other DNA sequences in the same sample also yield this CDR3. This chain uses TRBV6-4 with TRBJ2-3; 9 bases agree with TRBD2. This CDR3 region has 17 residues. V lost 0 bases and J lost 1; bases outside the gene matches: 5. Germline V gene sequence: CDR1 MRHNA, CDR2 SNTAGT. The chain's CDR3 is CASSDSATSGGTDTQYF. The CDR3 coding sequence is TGTGCCAGCAGTGACTCAGCGACTAGCGGAGGCACAGATACGCAGTATTTT.

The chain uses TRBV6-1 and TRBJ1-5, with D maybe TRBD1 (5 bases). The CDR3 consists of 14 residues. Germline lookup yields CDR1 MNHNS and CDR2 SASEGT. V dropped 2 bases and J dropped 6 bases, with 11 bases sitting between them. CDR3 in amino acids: CASSEQGATQPQHF. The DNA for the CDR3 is TGTGCCAGCAGTGAACAGGGCGCAACTCAGCCCCAGCATTTT.

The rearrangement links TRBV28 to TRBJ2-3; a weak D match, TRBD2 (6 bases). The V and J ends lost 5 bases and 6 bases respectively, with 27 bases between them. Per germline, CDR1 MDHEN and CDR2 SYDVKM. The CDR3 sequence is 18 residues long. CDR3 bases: TGTGCCAGCAGTCCGCTCGGGGGAAATTTGGGCCAACACGATACGCAGTATTTT. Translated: CASSPLGGNLGQHDTQYF.

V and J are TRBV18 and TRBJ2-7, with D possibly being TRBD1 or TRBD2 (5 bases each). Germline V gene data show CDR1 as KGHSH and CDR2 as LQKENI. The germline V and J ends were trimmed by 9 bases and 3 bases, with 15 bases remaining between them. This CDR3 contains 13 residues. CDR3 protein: CASSRGANYEQYF. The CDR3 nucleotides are TGTGCCAGTTCTCGAGGGGCGAACTACGAGCAGTACTTC. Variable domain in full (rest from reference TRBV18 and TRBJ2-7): NAGVMQNPRHLVRRRGQEARLRCSPMKGHSHVYWYRQLPEEGLKFMVYLQKENIIDESGMPKERFSAEFPKEGPSILRIQQVVRGDSAAYFCASSRGANYEQYFGPGTRLTVT.

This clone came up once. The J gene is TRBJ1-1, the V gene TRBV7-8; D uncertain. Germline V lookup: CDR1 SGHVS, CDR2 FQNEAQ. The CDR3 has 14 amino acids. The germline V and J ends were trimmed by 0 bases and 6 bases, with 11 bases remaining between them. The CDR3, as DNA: TGTGCCAGCAGCTTAGCACCTAATGCAGCTGAAGCTTTCTTT. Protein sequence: CASSLAPNAAEAFF.

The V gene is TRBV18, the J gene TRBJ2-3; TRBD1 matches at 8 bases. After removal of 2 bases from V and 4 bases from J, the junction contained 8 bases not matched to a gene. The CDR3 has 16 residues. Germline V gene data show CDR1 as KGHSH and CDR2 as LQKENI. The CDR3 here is CASSPLQQGGADTQYF. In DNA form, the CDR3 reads TGTGCCAGCTCACCATTACAACAGGGGGGCGCAGATACGCAGTATTTT.

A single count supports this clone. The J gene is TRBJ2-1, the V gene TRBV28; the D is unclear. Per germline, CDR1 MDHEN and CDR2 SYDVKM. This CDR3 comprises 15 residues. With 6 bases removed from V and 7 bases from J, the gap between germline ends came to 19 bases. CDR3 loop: CASRIGARKGNEQFF. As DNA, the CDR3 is TGTGCCAGCAGGATAGGCGCGAGGAAAGGTAATGAGCAGTTCTTC.

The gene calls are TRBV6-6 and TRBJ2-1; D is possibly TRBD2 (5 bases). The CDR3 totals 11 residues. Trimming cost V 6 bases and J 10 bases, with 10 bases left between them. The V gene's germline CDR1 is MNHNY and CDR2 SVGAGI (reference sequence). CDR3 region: CASRGLGEQFF. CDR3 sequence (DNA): TGTGCCAGCAGAGGACTTGGGGAGCAGTTCTTC.

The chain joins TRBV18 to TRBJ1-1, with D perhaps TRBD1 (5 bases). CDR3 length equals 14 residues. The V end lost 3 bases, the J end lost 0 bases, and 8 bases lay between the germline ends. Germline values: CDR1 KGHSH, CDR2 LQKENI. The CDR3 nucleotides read TGTGCCAGCTCACCCCAGACAGTGAACACTGAAGCTTTCTTT. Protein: CASSPQTVNTEAFF.

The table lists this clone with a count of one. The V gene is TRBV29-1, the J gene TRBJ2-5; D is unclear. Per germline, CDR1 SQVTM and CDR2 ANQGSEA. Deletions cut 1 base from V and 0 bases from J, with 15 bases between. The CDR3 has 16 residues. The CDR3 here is CSVEGGQSRYQETQYF. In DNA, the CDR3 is TGCAGCGTTGAAGGTGGGCAGTCTAGATACCAAGAGACCCAGTACTTC.

As DNA, the CDR3 is TGTGCCAGCAGTTTGTCCTCGGGAAATTCACCCCTCCACTTT. Amino acid sequence: CASSLSSGNSPLHF. V gene TRBV27 combines with J gene TRBJ1-6; D is undetermined. The CDR3 has 14 amino acids. Germline V CDR1 and CDR2: MNHEY, SMNVEV (reference sequence). Trimming left V 3 bases short and J 7 bases short, with 10 bases between.

The CDR3 region is CASSDRASGRESTDTQYF. CDR3 sequence (DNA): TGTGCCAGCAGTGACCGGGCTAGCGGGAGGGAGAGCACAGATACGCAGTATTTT. This chain joins TRBV6-4 and TRBJ2-3, with TRBD2 identical over 12 bases. With V trimmed by 2 bases and J by 0 bases, 6 bases remained unmatched. Germline V lookup: CDR1 MRHNA, CDR2 SNTAGT. The CDR3 is made up of 18 amino acids.

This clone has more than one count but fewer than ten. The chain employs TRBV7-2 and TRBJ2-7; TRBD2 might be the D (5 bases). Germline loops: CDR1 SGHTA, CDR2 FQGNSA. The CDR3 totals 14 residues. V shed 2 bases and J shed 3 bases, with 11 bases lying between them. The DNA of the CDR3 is TGTGCCAGCAGCTTATTCGAGGGAGTCTACGAGCAGTACTTC. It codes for CASSLFEGVYEQYF.

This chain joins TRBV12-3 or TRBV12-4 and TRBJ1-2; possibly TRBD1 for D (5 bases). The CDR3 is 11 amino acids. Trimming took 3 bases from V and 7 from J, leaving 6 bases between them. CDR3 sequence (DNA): TGTGCCAGCAGTTTGGGGGGTGGCTACACCTTC. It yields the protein CASSLGGGYTF.